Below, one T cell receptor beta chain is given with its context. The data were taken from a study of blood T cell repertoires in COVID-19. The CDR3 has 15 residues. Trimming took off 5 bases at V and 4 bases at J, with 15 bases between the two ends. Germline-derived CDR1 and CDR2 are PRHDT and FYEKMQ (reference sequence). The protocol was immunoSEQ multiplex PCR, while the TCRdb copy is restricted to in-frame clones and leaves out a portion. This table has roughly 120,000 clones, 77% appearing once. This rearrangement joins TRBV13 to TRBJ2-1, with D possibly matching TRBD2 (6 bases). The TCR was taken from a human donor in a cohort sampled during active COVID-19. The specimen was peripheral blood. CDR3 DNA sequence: TGTGCCAGCAGCCTGGGACTCCGAGCTTACAATGAGCAGTTCTTC. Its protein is CASSLGLRAYNEQFF.